This T cell receptor beta chain stems from a study of identical twins. This CDR3 is 16 amino acids long. V lost 1 base and J lost 1; bases outside the gene matches: 6. Germline assignment: CDR1 SGHAT and CDR2 FQNNGV. Template switching, a step in the protocol, added a universal primer site, and cDNA carried unique molecular identifiers. MiXCR, run by TCRdb on the 5' RACE reads, gives a single entry per CDR3 protein. The sample carries about 460,000 distinct CDR3 sequences, 14% recorded once. This clonotype occurred a few times. These same records also appear under a second study, on yellow fever vaccine responses in identical twins.

Sequenced input: CD4+ T cells sorted from blood. V gene TRBV11-2 combines with J gene TRBJ2-7; 8 bases match TRBD2. The sequence was obtained from a woman aged 18-29 years in good health. CDR3: CASSLGGSGTSYEQYF. Here the CDR3 DNA reads TGTGCCAGCAGCTTAGGTGGTAGCGGGACATCCTACGAGCAGTACTTC.